This TCR beta chain was sequenced in a study of cytomegalovirus exposure and HLA in healthy donors. Primers included in the PCR were 60 Vbeta and 13 Jbeta primers. Sequenced by immunoSEQ multiplex PCR; TCRdb stores in-frame clones only, minus some. Of about 140,000 clones in the sample, roughly 86% are singletons; the top ten hold 3.2%. Trimming at V came to 9 bases and at J to 3 bases, leaving 10 bases not matched to a gene. Germline V gene data show CDR1 as SGHRS and CDR2 as YFSETQ. This CDR3 has 14 amino acids. Sequenced: PBMCs. The clonotype was recovered from a man aged 18 to 30 in good health and CMV-seropositive. This chain joins TRBV5-1 and TRBJ2-7, with 9 bases matching TRBD1. CDR3 nucleotide sequence: TGCGCCACCACATCCCGGGACAGGGTCTACGAGCAGTACTTC. It specifies CATTSRDRVYEQYF.